This TCR beta chain was retrieved from a study of blood T cell repertoires in COVID-19. Study background: Collection of acute and convalescent COVID-19 samples took place in the United States, Italy and Spain.

The V gene lost 3 bases and the J gene lost 0 bases, with 15 bases spanning the gap. The length of the CDR3 is 16 residues. The V gene's germline CDR1 is MNHEY and CDR2 SMNVEV (reference sequence). The authors' processing: The assay estimated nucleated cells by amplifying reference gene primers. Sequencing used immunoSEQ multiplex PCR; TCRdb keeps in-frame clones, though not all of them. V and J calls and clone size are those listed in that table; D and trimming were worked out from the DNA. This table holds 300,000 to 450,000 clones, around 89% found once. Seattle patients were enrolled while actively infected and followed longitudinally.

The sequence was collected from a woman in her 30s with COVID-19, enrolled during active disease. The V gene is TRBV27, the J gene TRBJ2-7; D perhaps matches TRBD1 (6 bases). The sample was peripheral blood. The CDR3, as DNA: TGTGCCAGCAGTTTGGGATTCGGGACATACTCCTACGAGCAGTACTTC. Translating it yields CASSLGFGTYSYEQYF.